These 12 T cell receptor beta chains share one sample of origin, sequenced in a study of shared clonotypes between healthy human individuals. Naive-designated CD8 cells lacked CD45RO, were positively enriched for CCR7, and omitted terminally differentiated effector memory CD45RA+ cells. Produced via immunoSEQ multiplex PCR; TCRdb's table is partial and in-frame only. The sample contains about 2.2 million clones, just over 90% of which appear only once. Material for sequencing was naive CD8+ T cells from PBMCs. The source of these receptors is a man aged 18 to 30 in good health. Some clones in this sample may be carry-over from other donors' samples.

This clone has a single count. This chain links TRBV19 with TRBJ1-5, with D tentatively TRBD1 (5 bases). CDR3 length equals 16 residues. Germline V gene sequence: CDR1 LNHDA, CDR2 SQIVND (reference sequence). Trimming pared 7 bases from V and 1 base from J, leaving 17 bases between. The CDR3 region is CASIDNPGTSNQPQHF. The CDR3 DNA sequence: TGTGCCAGTATCGACAATCCGGGGACGAGCAATCAGCCCCAGCATTTT.

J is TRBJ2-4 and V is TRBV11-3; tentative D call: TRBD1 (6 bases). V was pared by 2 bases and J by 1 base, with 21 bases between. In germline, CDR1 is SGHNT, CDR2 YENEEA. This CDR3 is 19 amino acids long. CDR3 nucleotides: TGTGCCAGCAGCTTAAATTCTGCCCCCTGGGACATTGCCAAAAACATTCAGTACTTC. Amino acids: CASSLNSAPWDIAKNIQYF.

CDR3 sequence (DNA): TGTGCCAGCAGCGCCCTTAATGAAAAACTGTTTTTT. This gives the protein CASSALNEKLFF. The genes are TRBV6-5 and TRBJ1-4; D not certain. The CDR3 totals 12 residues. V dropped 6 bases and J dropped 4 bases, with 6 bases sitting between them. CDR1 and CDR2 from the germline V gene are MNHEY and SVGAGI.

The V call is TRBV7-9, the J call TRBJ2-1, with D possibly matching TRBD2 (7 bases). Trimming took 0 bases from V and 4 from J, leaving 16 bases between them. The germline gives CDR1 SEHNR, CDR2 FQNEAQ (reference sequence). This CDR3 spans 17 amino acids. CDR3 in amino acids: CASSLAFRGADYNEQFF. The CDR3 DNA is TGTGCCAGCAGCTTAGCGTTCCGGGGGGCGGATTACAATGAGCAGTTCTTC.

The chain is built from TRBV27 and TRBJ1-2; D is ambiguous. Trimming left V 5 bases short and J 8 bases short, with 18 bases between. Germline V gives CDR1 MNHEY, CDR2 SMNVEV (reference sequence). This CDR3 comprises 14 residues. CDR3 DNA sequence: TGTGCCAGCAGTCCCCGCGGCCCGGGTCGCGGCTACACCTTC. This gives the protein CASSPRGPGRGYTF.

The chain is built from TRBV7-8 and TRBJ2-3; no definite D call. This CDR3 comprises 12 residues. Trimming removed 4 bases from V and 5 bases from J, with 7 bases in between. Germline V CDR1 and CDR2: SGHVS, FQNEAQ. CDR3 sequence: CASSWSLDTQYF. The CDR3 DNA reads TGTGCCAGCAGCTGGAGCCTAGATACGCAGTATTTT.

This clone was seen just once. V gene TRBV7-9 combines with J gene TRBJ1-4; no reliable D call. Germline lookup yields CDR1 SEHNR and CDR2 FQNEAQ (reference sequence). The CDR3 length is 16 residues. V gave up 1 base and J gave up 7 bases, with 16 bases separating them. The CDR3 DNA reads TGTGCCAGCAGCTTAGTAGCCCGGGTTAGCGGTGAAAAACTGTTTTTT. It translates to CASSLVARVSGEKLFF. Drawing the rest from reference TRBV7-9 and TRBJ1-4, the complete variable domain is DTGVSQNPRHKITKRGQNVTFRCDPISEHNRLYWYRQTLGQGPEFLTYFQNEAQLEKSRLLSDRFSAERPKGSFSTLEIQRTEQGDSAMYLCASSLVARVSGEKLFFGSGTQLSVL.

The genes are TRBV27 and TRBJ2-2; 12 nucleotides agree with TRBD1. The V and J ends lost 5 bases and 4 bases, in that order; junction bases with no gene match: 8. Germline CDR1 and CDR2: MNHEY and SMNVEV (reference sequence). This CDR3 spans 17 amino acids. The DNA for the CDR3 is TGTGCCAGCAGTCCTCTCGGGACAGGGGGCCTCACCGGGGAGCTGTTTTTT. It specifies CASSPLGTGGLTGELFF.

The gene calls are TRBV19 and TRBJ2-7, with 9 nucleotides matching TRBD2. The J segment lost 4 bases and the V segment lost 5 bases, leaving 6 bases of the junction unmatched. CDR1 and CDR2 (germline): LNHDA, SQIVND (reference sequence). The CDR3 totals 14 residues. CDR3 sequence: CASSPAGGLYEQYF. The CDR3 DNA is TGTGCCAGTAGTCCAGCGGGAGGTCTATACGAGCAGTACTTC.

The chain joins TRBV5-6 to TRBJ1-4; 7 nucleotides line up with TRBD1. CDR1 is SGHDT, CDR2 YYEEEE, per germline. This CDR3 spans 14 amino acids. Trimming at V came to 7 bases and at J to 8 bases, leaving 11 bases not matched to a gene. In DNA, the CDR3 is TGTGCCAGCCGTGACAGGGTTAATTCGGAAAAACTGTTTTTT. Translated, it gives CASRDRVNSEKLFF.

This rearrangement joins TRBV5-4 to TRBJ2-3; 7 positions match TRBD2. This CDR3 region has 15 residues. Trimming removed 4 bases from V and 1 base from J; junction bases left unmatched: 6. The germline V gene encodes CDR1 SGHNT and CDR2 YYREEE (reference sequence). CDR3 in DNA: TGTGCCAGCAGCCCCTTGGGGGGGGGCACAGATACGCAGTATTTT. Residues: CASSPLGGGTDTQYF.

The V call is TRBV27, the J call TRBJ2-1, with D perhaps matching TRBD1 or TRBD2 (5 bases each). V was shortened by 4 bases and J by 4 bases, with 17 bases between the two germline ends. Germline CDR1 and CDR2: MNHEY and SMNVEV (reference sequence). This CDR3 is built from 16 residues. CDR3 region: CASSWDAPLSYNEQFF. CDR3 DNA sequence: TGTGCCAGCAGTTGGGACGCCCCCCTATCGTACAATGAGCAGTTCTTC.